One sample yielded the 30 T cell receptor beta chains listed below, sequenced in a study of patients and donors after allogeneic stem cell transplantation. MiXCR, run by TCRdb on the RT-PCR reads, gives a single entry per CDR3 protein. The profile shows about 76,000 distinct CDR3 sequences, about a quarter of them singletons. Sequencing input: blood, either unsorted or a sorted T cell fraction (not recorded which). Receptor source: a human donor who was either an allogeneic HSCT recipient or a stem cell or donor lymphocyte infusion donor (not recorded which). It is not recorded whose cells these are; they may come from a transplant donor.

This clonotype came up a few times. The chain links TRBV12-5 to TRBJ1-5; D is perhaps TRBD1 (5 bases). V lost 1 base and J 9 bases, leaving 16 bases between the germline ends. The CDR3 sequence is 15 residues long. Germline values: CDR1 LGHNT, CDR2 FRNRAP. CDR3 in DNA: TGTGCTAGTGGTTTGGGACCCAGGGCGGTCGGGCCCCAGCATTTT. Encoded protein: CASGLGPRAVGPQHF.

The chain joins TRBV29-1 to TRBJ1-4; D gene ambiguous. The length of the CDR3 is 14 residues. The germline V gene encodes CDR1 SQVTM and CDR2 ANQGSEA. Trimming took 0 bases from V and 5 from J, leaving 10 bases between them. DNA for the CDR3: TGCAGCGTTGAAGAGGAGGGATGGAATGAAAAACTGTTTTTT. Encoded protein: CSVEEEGWNEKLFF.

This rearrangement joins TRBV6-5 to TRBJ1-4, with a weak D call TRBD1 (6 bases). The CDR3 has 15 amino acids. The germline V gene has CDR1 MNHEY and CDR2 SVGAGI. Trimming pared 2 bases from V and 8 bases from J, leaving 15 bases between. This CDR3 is CASSYRRGGGEKLFF. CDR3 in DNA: TGTGCCAGCAGTTACCGCCGAGGGGGTGGGGAAAAACTGTTTTTT.

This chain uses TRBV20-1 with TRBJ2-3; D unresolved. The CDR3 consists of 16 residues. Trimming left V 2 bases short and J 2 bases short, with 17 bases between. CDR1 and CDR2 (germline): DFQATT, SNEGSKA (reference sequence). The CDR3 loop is CSARLLWPSATDTQYF. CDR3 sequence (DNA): TGCAGTGCTAGATTGTTATGGCCCTCTGCCACAGATACGCAGTATTTT.

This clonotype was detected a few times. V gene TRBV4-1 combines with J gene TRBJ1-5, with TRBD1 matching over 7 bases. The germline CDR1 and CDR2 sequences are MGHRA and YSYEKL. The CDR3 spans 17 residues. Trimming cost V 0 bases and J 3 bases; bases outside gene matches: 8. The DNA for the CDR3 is TGCGCCAGCAGCCAAGATCGTAGACAGGGATCCAATCAGCCCCAGCATTTT. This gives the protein CASSQDRRQGSNQPQHF.

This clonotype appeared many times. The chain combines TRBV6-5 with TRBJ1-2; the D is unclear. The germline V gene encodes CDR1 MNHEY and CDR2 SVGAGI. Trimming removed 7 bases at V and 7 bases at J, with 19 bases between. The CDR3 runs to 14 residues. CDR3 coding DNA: TGTGCCAGCACCCTAGATGCGTCAGGTGGTGGCTACACCTTC. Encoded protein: CASTLDASGGGYTF.

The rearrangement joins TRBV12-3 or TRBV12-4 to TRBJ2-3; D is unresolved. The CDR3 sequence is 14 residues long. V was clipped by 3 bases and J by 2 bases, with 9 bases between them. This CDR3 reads CASSFEVPTDTQYF. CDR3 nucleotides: TGTGCCAGCAGTTTTGAGGTGCCCACAGATACGCAGTATTTT.

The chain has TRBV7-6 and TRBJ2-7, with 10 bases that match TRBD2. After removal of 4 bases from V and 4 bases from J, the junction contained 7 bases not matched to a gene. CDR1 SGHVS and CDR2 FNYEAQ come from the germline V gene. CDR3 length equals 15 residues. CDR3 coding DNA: TGTGCCAGCAGCTCCCTAGCGGGAGTTAGTTACGAGCAGTACTTC. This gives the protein CASSSLAGVSYEQYF.

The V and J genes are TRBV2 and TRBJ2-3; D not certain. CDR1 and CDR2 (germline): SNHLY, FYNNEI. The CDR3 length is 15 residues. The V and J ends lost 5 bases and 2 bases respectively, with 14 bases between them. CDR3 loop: CASSLVLPPTDTQYF. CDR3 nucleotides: TGTGCCAGCAGTTTGGTACTCCCCCCCACAGATACGCAGTATTTT.

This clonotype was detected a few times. The CDR3 protein is CASSFYPGQGVYGYTF. CDR3 in DNA: TGCGCCAGCAGCTTTTACCCGGGACAGGGGGTTTATGGCTACACCTTC. V usage is TRBV5-1 and J usage is TRBJ1-2; 11 positions agree with TRBD1. This CDR3 has 16 residues. After removal of 2 bases from V and 5 bases from J, the junction contained 8 bases not matched to a gene. The germline CDR1 and CDR2 sequences are SGHRS and YFSETQ.

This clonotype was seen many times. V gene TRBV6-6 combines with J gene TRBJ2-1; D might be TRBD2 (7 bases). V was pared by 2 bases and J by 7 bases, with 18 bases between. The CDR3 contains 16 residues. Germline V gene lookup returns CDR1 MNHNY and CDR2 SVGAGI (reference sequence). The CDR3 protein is CASSYEGGRGGNEQFF. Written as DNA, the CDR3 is TGTGCCAGCAGTTACGAAGGAGGCAGGGGAGGGAATGAGCAGTTCTTC.

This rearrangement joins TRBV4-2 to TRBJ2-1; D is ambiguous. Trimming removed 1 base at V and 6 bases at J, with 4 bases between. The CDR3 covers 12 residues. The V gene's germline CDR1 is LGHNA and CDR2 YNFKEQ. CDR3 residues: CASSQVGNEQFF. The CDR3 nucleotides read TGTGCCAGCAGCCAAGTGGGCAATGAGCAGTTCTTC.

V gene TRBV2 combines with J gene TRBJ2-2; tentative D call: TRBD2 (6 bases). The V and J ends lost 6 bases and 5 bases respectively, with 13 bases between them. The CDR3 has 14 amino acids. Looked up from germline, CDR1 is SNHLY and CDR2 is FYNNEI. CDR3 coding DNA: TGTGCCAGCAGGAGATACCGGGAGACCGGGGAGCTGTTTTTT. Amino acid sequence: CASRRYRETGELFF. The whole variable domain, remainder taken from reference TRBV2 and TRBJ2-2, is EPEVTQTPSHQVTQMGQEVILRCVPISNHLYFYWYRQILGQKVEFLVSFYNNEISEKSEIFDDQFSVERPDGSNFTLKIRSTKLEDSAMYFCASRRYRETGELFFGEGSRLTVL.

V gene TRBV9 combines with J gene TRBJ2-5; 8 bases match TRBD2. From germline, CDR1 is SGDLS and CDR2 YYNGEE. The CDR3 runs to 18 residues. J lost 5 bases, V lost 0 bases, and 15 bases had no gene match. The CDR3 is CASSVGVIRGLVGETQYF. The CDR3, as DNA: TGTGCCAGCAGCGTAGGAGTTATTAGGGGACTAGTGGGTGAGACCCAGTACTTC. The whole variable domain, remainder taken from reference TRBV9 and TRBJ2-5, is DSGVTQTPKHLITATGQRVTLRCSPRSGDLSVYWYQQSLDQGLQFLIQYYNGEERAKGNILERFSAQQFPDLHSELNLSSLELGDSALYFCASSVGVIRGLVGETQYFGPGTRLLVL.

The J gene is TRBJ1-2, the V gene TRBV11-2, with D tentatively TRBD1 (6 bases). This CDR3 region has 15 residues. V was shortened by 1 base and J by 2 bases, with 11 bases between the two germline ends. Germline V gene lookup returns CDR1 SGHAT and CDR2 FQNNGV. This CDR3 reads CASSLAGHLNYGYTF. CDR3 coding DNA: TGTGCCAGCAGCTTAGCGGGACACTTGAACTATGGCTACACCTTC.

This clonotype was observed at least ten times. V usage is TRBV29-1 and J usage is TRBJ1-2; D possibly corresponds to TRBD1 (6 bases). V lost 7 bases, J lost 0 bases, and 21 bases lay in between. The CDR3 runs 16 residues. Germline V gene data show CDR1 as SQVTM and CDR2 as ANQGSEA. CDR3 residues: CSATTGQRGPNYGYTF. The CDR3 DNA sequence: TGCAGCGCCACGACGGGACAACGAGGCCCTAACTATGGCTACACCTTC.

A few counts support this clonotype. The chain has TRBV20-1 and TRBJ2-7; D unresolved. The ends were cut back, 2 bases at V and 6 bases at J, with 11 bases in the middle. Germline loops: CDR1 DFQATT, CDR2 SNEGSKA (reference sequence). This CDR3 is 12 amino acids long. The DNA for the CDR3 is TGCAGTGCTAGACAGGATTCCGGCGAGCAGTACTTC. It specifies CSARQDSGEQYF.

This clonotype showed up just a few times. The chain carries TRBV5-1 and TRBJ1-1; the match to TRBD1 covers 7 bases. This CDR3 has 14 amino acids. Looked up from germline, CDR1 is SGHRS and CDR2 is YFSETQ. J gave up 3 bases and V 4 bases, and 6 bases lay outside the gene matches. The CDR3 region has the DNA TGCGCCAGCAGCCTGACAGGGAGGGACACTGAAGCTTTCTTT. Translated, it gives CASSLTGRDTEAFF.

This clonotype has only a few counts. This chain's CDR3 is CASSEEGNYGYTF. CDR3 nucleotides: TGTGCCAGCAGTGAAGAGGGAAACTATGGCTACACCTTC. The chain employs TRBV2 and TRBJ1-2; D gene uncertain. V lost 1 base and J 2 bases, leaving 5 bases between the germline ends. Germline V gives CDR1 SNHLY, CDR2 FYNNEI. The CDR3 runs to 13 residues.

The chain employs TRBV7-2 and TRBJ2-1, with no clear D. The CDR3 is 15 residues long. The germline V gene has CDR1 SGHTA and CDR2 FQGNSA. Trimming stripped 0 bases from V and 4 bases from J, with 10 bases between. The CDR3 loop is CASSLARTGYNEQFF. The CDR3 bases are TGTGCCAGCAGCTTAGCAAGGACGGGTTACAATGAGCAGTTCTTC.

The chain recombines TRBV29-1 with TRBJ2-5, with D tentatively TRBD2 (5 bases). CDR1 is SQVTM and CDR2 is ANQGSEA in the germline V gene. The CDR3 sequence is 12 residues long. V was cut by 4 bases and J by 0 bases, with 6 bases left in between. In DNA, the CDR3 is TGCAGCGTTGCGGGAAACCAAGAGACCCAGTACTTC. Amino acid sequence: CSVAGNQETQYF. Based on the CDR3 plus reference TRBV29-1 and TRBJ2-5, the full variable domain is SAVISQKPSRDICQRGTSLTIQCQVDSQVTMMFWYRQQPGQSLTLIATANQGSEATYESGFVIDKFPISRPNLTFSTLTVSNMSPEDSSIYLCSVAGNQETQYFGPGTRLLVL.

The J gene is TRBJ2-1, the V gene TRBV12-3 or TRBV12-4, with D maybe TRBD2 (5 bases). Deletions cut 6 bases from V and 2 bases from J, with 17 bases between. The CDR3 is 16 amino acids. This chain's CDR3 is CASSHSSRRPYNEQFF. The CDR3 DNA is TGTGCCAGCAGCCACAGCTCGAGGAGGCCCTACAATGAGCAGTTCTTC.

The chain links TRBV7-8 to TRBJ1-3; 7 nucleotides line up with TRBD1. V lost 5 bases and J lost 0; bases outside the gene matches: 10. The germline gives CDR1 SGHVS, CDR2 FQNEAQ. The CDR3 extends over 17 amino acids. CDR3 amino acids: CASSKYNRDSSGNTIYF. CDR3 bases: TGTGCCAGCAGCAAATACAACAGGGACAGCTCTGGAAACACCATATATTTT.

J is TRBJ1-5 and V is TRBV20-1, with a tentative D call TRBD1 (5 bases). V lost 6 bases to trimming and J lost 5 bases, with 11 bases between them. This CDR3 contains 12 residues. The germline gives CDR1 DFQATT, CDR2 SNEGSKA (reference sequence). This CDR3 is CSARDRDQPQHF. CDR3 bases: TGCAGTGCCCGGGACCGAGATCAGCCCCAGCATTTT.

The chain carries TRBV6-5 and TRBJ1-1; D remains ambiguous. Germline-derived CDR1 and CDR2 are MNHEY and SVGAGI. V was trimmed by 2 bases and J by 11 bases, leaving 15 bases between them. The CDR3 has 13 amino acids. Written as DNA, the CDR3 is TGTGCCAGCAGTTACGGTTGGTCGGGTATGGCTTTCTTT. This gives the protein CASSYGWSGMAFF.

DNA of the CDR3: TGCAGTGCTAGAGATGTCGGGAGGGGCGCCTACAATGAGCAGTTCTTC. Its protein is CSARDVGRGAYNEQFF. The J gene is TRBJ2-1, the V gene TRBV20-1; 8 nucleotides agree with TRBD2. The germline V gene has CDR1 DFQATT and CDR2 SNEGSKA (reference sequence). The CDR3 loop spans 16 amino acids. Trimming cost V 0 bases and J 2 bases; bases outside gene matches: 6.

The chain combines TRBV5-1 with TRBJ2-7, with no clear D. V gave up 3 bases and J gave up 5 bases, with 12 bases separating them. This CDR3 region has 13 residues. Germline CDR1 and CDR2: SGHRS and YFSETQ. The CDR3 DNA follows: TGCGCCAGCAGCTCGGTTCTCATCGACGAGCAGTACTTC. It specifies CASSSVLIDEQYF.

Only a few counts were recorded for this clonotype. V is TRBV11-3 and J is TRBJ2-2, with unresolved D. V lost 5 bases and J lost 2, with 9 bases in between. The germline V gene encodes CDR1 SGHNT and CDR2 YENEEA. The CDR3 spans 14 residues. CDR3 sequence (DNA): TGTGCCAGCAGCCCAAGGACCAACACCGGGGAGCTGTTTTTT. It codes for CASSPRTNTGELFF.

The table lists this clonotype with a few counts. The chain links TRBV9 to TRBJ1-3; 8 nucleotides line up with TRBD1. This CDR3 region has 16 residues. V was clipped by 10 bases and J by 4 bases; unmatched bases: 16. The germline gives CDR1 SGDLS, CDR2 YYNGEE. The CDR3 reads CASGGSDRADGNTIYF. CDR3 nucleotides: TGTGCCTCCGGGGGGTCGGACAGGGCTGACGGAAACACCATATATTTT.

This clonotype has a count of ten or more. In DNA, the CDR3 is TGTGCCAGCAGCTTAAGACAGGGCGATCAGCCCCAGCATTTT. Its protein is CASSLRQGDQPQHF. This chain joins TRBV7-2 and TRBJ1-5; 7 bases map to TRBD1. CDR1 and CDR2 (germline): SGHTA, FQGNSA. Trimming at V came to 2 bases and at J to 5 bases, leaving 3 bases not matched to a gene. The CDR3 runs 14 residues.